This entry concerns a single T cell receptor beta chain. As to treatment: oral pan-JAK inhibitor, 5-10 mg twice daily. The data were obtained in a study of CD8+ T cells in alopecia areata. About the study: Severity scores in treated patients reflected the percentage of scalp affected.

After isolation, RNA underwent reverse transcription to generate cDNA as the sequencing template. Profiled with immunoSEQ multiplex PCR; TCRdb holds only in-frame clones, not every one. The sample comprises a few hundred thousand clones, about 62% of which are singletons, and about 0.9% rests with the top ten. This specimen was CD4+ T cells sorted from blood, taken around week 54, from a patient treated with tofacitinib. The TCR sequence derives from a human donor with alopecia areata.

CDR3 residues: CASSPYTRTGGLETQYF. CDR3 sequence (DNA): TGTGCCAGCTCACCATATACCCGGACAGGGGGCCTAGAGACCCAGTACTTC. J is TRBJ2-5 and V is TRBV18; 11 positions match TRBD1. The J segment lost 4 bases and the V segment lost 2 bases, leaving 9 bases of the junction unmatched. The CDR3 covers 17 residues. Germline CDR1 is KGHSH and CDR2 is LQKENI.